These 13 T cell receptor beta chains were all obtained from the same sample, sequenced in a study of neoadjuvant nivolumab and ipilimumab in lung cancer. The protocol was immunoSEQ multiplex PCR, while the TCRdb copy is restricted to in-frame clones and leaves out a portion. The sample holds about 38,000 clones; roughly nine tenths are singletons and the top ten take roughly 3.4%. This material consisted of peripheral blood, taken before neoadjuvant nivolumab, alone or with ipilimumab. These receptors came from an adult with non-small cell lung cancer.

The genes are TRBV9 and TRBJ2-5; possibly TRBD1 or TRBD2 for D (6 bases each). This CDR3 has 14 amino acids. CDR1 SGDLS and CDR2 YYNGEE come from the germline V gene. The V end was cut by 0 bases, the J end by 4 bases, with 10 bases between. CDR3 bases: TGTGCCAGCAGCGTAGAAGGAGGGGGAGAGACCCAGTACTTC. This translates into CASSVEGGGETQYF.

The CDR3, as DNA: TGTGCCAGCAGCGTAGGGCGAGACAGGGAGGGATCTTTCTTT. As protein: CASSVGRDREGSFF. The genes are TRBV9 and TRBJ1-1, with 7 bases identical to TRBD1. The CDR3 has 14 amino acids. The V segment lost 0 bases and the J segment 12 bases; nucleotides outside the gene matches: 11. Germline values: CDR1 SGDLS, CDR2 YYNGEE.

The V call is TRBV5-5, the J call TRBJ2-7; D gene unclear. This CDR3 comprises 12 residues. The V gene's germline CDR1 is SGHKS and CDR2 YYEKEE (reference sequence). Trimming left V 3 bases short and J 6 bases short, with 10 bases between. CDR3 DNA sequence: TGTGCCAGCAGCTCCTCGGTGGCCGAGCAGTACTTC. It encodes CASSSSVAEQYF.

The rearrangement uses TRBV30 and TRBJ1-4, with a weak D call TRBD1 (5 bases). Trimming pared 4 bases from V and 4 bases from J, leaving 16 bases between. The CDR3 has 15 amino acids. CDR1 is GTSNPN, CDR2 SVGIG, per germline (reference sequence). The CDR3 protein is CAWTLGVGGNEKLFF. The CDR3 coding sequence is TGTGCCTGGACTTTGGGGGTGGGGGGTAATGAAAAACTGTTTTTT.

This sequence joins TRBV5-1 and TRBJ2-7; D may be TRBD2 (6 bases). This CDR3 comprises 15 residues. The V gene lost 0 bases and the J gene lost 4 bases, with 14 bases spanning the gap. Germline assignment: CDR1 SGHRS and CDR2 YFSETQ. For the CDR3, the DNA is TGCGCCAGCAGCTTGGGGCGGGGAGGTAGTTACGAGCAGTACTTC. Encoded protein: CASSLGRGGSYEQYF.

In this sample, this clone turned up once. This chain links TRBV7-3 with TRBJ2-3; D might be TRBD1 (5 bases). Germline V gene data show CDR1 as SGHTA and CDR2 as FQGTGA. There are 14 residues in the CDR3. V lost 5 bases and J 1 base, leaving 10 bases between the germline ends. CDR3 sequence (DNA): TGTGCCAGCAGCCCGGGCAGGGGCACAGATACGCAGTATTTT. Its protein product is CASSPGRGTDTQYF.

This chain joins TRBV11-1 and TRBJ2-7, with D possibly being TRBD2 (5 bases). Per the germline V gene, CDR1 is SGHAT and CDR2 is FQDESV (reference sequence). The V and J ends lost 5 bases and 6 bases respectively, with 20 bases between them. The CDR3 consists of 15 residues. This chain's CDR3 is CASSLTRGPGVEQYF. DNA of the CDR3: TGTGCCAGCAGCCTAACCCGCGGACCCGGGGTCGAGCAGTACTTC. Looking up the rest from reference TRBV11-1 and TRBJ2-7 gives the full variable domain: EAEVAQSPRYKITEKSQAVAFWCDPISGHATLYWYRQILGQGPELLVQFQDESVVDDSQLPKDRFSAERLKGVDSTLKIQPAELGDSAMYLCASSLTRGPGVEQYFGPGTRLTVT.

The chain carries TRBV27 and TRBJ2-7, with 10 bases fitting TRBD2. The trim removed 0 bases at V and 5 bases at J, leaving 4 bases unmatched. This CDR3 has 15 amino acids. CDR1 and CDR2 (germline): MNHEY, SMNVEV (reference sequence). DNA for the CDR3: TGTGCCAGCAGTTTATCCTCTAGCGGGAGAAACGAGCAGTACTTC. Amino acids: CASSLSSSGRNEQYF.

This rearrangement joins TRBV7-9 to TRBJ2-7; no firm D call. V lost 4 bases and J 2 bases, leaving 9 bases between the germline ends. Germline loops: CDR1 SEHNR, CDR2 FQNEAQ (reference sequence). This CDR3 is built from 13 residues. The chain's CDR3 is CASSSGPPYEQYF. CDR3 coding DNA: TGTGCCAGCAGCTCCGGACCTCCCTACGAGCAGTACTTC.

The CDR3 bases are TGTGCCTGGATGGGACAGGGCGCTAATCAGCCCCAGCATTTT. Its protein product is CAWMGQGANQPQHF. The chain uses TRBV30 and TRBJ1-5, with 9 bases aligning to TRBD1. The CDR3 runs to 14 residues. CDR1 and CDR2 (germline): GTSNPN, SVGIG (reference sequence). With V trimmed by 4 bases and J by 4 bases, 5 bases remained unmatched.

The V call is TRBV11-2, the J call TRBJ2-1; 10 positions agree with TRBD2. The germline V gene has CDR1 SGHAT and CDR2 FQNNGV. Trimming cost V 4 bases and J 4 bases; bases outside gene matches: 4. This CDR3 comprises 15 residues. CDR3 sequence: CASSSWTSGYNEQFF. CDR3 nucleotide sequence: TGTGCCAGCAGCTCGTGGACTAGCGGTTACAATGAGCAGTTCTTC.

This clone was counted once. The genes are TRBV28 and TRBJ1-2, with D possibly matching TRBD1 (5 bases). V lost 8 bases and J lost 8, with 12 bases in between. This CDR3 contains 11 residues. The germline CDR1 and CDR2 sequences are MDHEN and SYDVKM. The CDR3 DNA reads as TGTGCCAGCTTCAGGGTCGGCGGCTACACCTTC. It encodes CASFRVGGYTF.

J is TRBJ2-7 and V is TRBV4-1, with 7 bases identical to TRBD2. The CDR3 loop spans 15 amino acids. V gave up 5 bases and J gave up 0 bases; unmatched junction bases: 7. CDR1 and CDR2 from the germline V gene are MGHRA and YSYEKL. This CDR3 reads CASSFKAGSSYEQYF. The CDR3 DNA reads TGCGCCAGCAGCTTTAAAGCGGGGAGCTCCTACGAGCAGTACTTC.